This T cell receptor beta chain is from a study of CXCR3-negative and CXCR3-positive naive CD8 T cells. In the case of this clonotype: Its target is unknown.

Germline CDR1 and CDR2: MNHEY and SMNVEV (reference sequence). CDR3 length: 15 residues. Notes on the study in general: CXCR3-positive naive cells carried more hydrophobic TRB CDR3s than CXCR3-negative naive cells did. TRB CDR3 properties served as the basis for inferring TCR strength, and surface CD5 was comparable between naive subsets.

UMI-labeled TRB cDNA libraries were prepared by 5' RACE. TCRdb processed the 5' RACE reads again and assigns one entry to each CDR3 protein, with no DNA. The sample is made up of 120,000 to 150,000 distinct CDR3 sequences, and the top ten hold roughly 0.27% of it. The TCR originated in a human donor in good health. Some clones in this sample may be carry-over from other donors' samples. Sequences were obtained from naive CXCR3+ CD8+ T cells from blood. Indicated subset: CD45RO-CCR7+CD27+CD95- naive CD8+ T cells expressing CXCR3 (TNR3+). The rearrangement joins TRBV27 to TRBJ2-1; the TCRdb call, TRBD1, lacks DNA for checking. The chain's CDR3 is CASSLSQGSGYEQFF.